This T cell receptor beta chain was documented in a study of T cell repertoires in cytomegalovirus infection. Whole-study findings and limits: Dominating the ex vivo response were TCR beta clonotypes that were CMV-specific and HLA-C-restricted. Cumulative public TCR beta family frequency identified carriers of CMV plus the relevant HLA.

This clonotype occurred a few times. Its antigen remains unidentified. This CDR3 spans 16 amino acids. V was cut by 1 base and J by 3 bases, with 14 bases left in between. CDR1 and CDR2 (germline): SGDLS, YYNGEE. TCRdb re-analysed the reads in MiXCR, keeping a single row per CDR3 protein. Of around 99,000 distinct CDR3 sequences listed, about 30% are singletons. The source material was CD8+ T cells from cultured PBMCs, sampled from culture after CMV antigen stimulation. This sequence was found in a human donor in good health (CMV status not recorded). Some clones in this sample may be carry-over from other donors' samples. The rearrangement links TRBV9 to TRBJ2-1, with D possibly being TRBD2 (6 bases). In nucleotides, the CDR3 is TGTGCCAGCAGCGTATCGGGCGGGGCTAACTACAATGAGCAGTTCTTC. Translation: CASSVSGGANYNEQFF.